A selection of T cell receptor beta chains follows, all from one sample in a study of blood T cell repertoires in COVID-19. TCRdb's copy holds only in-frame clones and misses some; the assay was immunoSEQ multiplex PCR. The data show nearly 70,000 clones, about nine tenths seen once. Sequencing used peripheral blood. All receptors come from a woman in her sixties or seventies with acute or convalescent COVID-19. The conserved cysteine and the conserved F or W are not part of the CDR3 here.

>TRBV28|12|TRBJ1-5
ASSGGGSNQPQH
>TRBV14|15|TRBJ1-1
ASSQGKRGRLSTEAF
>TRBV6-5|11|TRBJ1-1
ASRLQANTEAF
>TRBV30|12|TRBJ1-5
AWSPPRAGQPQH
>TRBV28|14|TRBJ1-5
ASSRTGGRSNQPQH
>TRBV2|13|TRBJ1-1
ASRLSSVMNTEAF
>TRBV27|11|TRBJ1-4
APTDRFNEKLF
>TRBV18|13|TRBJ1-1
ASSSRTGRNTEAF
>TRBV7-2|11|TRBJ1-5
ASSLGPYQPQH
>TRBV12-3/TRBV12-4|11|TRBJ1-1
ASSRDQNTEAF
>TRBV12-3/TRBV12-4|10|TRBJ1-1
ASRGVNTEAF
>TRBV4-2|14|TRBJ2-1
ASSQTGLAGANEQF
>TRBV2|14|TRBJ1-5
ASSEGTGPSNQPQH
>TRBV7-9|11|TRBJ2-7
ASSLQGLGEQY
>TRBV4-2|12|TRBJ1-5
ASSHGQNTQPQH
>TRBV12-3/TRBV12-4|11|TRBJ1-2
ASSWNRVNGYT
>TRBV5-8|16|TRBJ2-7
ASSTRDRGRTSSYEQY
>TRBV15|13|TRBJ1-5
ATSPGQNSNQPQH
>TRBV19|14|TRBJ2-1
ASSIPSVGGLGKQF
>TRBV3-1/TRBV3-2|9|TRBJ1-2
ASGQSYGYT
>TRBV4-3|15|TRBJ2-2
ASSQDGQRYLTGELF
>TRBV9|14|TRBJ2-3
ASSQRTGGVPDTQY
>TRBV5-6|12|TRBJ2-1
ASSLRGPGNEQF
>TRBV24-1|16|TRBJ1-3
ATSEPGQEEPVRNTIY
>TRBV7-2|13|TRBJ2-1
ASSRDRSSYNEQF
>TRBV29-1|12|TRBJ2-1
SVEGGRGYNEQF
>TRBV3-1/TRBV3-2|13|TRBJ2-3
ASSPGRGVTDTQY
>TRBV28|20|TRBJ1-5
ASSSWTTLTATIVYSNQPQH
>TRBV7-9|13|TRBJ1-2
ASSSLQGTSYGYT
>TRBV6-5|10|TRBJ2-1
ATSTGYNEQF
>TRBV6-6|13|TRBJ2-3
ASSYGQMILDTQY
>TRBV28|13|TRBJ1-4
ASRRADGANEKLF
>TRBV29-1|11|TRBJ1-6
SATLFSGSPLH
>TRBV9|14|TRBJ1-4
ASSATQGQWGEKLF
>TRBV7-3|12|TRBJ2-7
ASSQQGGPYEQY
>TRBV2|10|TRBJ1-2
ASTLNRGGYT
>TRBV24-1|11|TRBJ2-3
ATSDYRPDTQY
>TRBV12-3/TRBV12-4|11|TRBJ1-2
ASSPTARGGYT
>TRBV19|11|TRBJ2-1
AAGHPSYNEQF
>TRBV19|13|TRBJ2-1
ASSISGRRDNEQF
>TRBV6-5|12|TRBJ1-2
ASSSGREGYGYT
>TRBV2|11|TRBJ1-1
ATSQGMNTEAF
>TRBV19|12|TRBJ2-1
ASSRTSSYNEQF
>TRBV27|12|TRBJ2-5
ASSFAGGRETQY
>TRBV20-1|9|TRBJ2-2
SARVLEELF
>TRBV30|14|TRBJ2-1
AWSGGLAGGLGKQF
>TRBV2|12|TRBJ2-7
ASSPEGQGNEQY